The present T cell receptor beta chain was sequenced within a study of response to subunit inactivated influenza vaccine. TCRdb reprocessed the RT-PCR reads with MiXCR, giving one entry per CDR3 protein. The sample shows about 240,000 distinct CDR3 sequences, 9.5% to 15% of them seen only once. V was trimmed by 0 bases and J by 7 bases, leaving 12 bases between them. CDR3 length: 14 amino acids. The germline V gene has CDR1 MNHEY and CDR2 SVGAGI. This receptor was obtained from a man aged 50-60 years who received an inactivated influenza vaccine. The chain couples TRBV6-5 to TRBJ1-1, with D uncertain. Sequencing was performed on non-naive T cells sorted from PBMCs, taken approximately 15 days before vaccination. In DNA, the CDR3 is TGTGCCAGCAGTTACTCGTCCCAAGAATTTGAAGCTTTCTTT. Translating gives CASSYSSQEFEAFF.